This T cell receptor beta chain originates from a study of T cell repertoires in cytomegalovirus infection. Study overall: CMV infection together with matching HLA type was indicated by public TCR beta signatures.

CDR1 and CDR2 (germline): SEHNR, FQNEAQ (reference sequence). The CDR3 length is 13 residues. The table lists this clonotype with a few counts. Antigen specificity is unknown. The junction departs from germline at one end; a sequencing error may be responsible. TCRdb called the reads again in MiXCR, with one record for every CDR3 protein. The table lists about 740,000 distinct CDR3 sequences, around 31% of them singletons. General study findings and limits: HLA-C-restricted CMV-specific TCR beta clonotypes were dominant in the ex vivo response.

The source material was cultured PBMCs, sampled from culture after CMV antigen stimulation. The clonotype comes from a human donor in good health (CMV status not recorded). Some clones in this sample may be carry-over from other donors' samples. The V gene is TRBV7-9, the J gene TRBJ2-2, with D tentatively TRBD2 (5 bases). The CDR3 DNA reads TGTGCCAGCAGCTTGAGGGCCACCAGGGAGCTGTTTTTT. Translated: CASSLRATRELFF.